This entry describes one T cell receptor beta chain. The antigen is unknown. The CDR3 has 13 residues. The V gene's germline CDR1 is SQVTM and CDR2 ANQGSEA. Trimming pared 5 bases from V and 7 bases from J, leaving 15 bases between. This record comes from a study of CD8 T cells in ankylosing spondylitis. Findings and limits, study-wide: Disease-linked clones displayed a CD8+ phenotype and appeared relatively rarely in peripheral blood.

TCRdb re-analysed the 5' RACE reads in MiXCR, keeping a single row per CDR3 protein. The sample shows about 260,000 distinct CDR3 sequences, 20% to 30% of them seen only once. The sequenced sample consisted of blood, either unsorted or a sorted T cell fraction (not recorded which). The chain carries TRBV29-1 and TRBJ2-1; D unresolved. The sequence was collected from a male donor with ankylosing spondylitis or in good health (not recorded which). The CDR3 reads CSVPRTVGNEQFF. The CDR3 coding sequence is TGCAGCGTTCCCCGGACGGTCGGGAATGAGCAGTTCTTC.